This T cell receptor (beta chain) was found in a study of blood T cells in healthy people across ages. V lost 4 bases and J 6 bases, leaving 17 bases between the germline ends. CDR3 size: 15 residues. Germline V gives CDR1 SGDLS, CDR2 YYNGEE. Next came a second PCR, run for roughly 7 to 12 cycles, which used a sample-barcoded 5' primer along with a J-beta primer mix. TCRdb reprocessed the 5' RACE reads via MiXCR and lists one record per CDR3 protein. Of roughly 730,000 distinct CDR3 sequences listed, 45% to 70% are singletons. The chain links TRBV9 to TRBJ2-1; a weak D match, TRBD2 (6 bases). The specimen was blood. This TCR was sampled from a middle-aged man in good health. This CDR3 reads CASSPRGTAINEQFF. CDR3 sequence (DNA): TGTGCCAGCAGCCCACGGGGGACCGCGATCAATGAGCAGTTCTTC.